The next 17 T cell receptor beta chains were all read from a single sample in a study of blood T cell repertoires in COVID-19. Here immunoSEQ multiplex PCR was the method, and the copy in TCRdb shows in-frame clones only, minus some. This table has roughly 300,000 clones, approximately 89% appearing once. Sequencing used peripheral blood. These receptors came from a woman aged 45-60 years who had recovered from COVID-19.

The CDR3 nucleotides are TGTGCCAGTAGTACCCCCTCAACGGGACAGGGCTTTATTTCTGGGGCCAACGTCCTGACTTTC. This sequence encodes CASSTPSTGQGFISGANVLTF. The J gene is TRBJ2-6, the V gene TRBV19; TRBD1 agrees at 9 bases. The V segment lost 4 bases and the J segment 1 base; nucleotides outside the gene matches: 17. Per the germline V gene, CDR1 is LNHDA and CDR2 is SQIVND (reference sequence). This CDR3 contains 21 residues.

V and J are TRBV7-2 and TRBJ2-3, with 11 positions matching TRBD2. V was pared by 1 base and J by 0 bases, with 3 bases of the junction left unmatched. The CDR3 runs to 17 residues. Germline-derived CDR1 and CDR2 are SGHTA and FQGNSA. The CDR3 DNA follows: TGTGCCAGCAGCTTAGTTTGGACTAGCGGGAGCACAGATACGCAGTATTTT. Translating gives CASSLVWTSGSTDTQYF.

The CDR3 loop reads CAWSVSFTSRQYF. DNA for the CDR3: TGTGCCTGGAGTGTATCCTTTACGAGTCGGCAGTACTTC. The chain has TRBV30 and TRBJ2-7; D ambiguous. Germline loops: CDR1 GTSNPN, CDR2 SVGIG (reference sequence). Trimming cost V 0 bases and J 9 bases, with 15 bases left between them. The CDR3 extends over 13 amino acids. Full variable domain (rest looked up from reference TRBV30 and TRBJ2-7): SQTIHQWPATLVQPVGSPLSLECTVEGTSNPNLYWYRQAAGRGLQLLFYSVGIGQISSEVPQNLSASRPQDRQFILSSKKLLLSDSGFYLCAWSVSFTSRQYFGPGTRLTVT.

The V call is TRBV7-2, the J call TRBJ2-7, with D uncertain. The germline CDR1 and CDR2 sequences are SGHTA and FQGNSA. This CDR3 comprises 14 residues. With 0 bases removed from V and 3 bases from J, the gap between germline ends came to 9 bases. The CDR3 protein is CASSLADSSYEQYF. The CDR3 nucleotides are TGTGCCAGCAGCTTAGCAGACTCAAGCTACGAGCAGTACTTC. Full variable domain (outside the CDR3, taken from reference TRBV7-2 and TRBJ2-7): GAGVSQSPSNKVTEKGKDVELRCDPISGHTALYWYRQSLGQGLEFLIYFQGNSAPDKSGLPSDRFSAERTGGSVSTLTIQRTQQEDSAVYLCASSLADSSYEQYFGPGTRLTVT.

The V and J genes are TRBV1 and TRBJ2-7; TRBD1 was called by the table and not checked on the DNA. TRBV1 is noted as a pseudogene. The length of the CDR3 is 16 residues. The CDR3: CTSSRKGTGSSYEQYF. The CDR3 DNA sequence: TGCACCAGCAGCCGAAAAGGGACAGGGTCCTCCTACGAGCAGTACTTC.

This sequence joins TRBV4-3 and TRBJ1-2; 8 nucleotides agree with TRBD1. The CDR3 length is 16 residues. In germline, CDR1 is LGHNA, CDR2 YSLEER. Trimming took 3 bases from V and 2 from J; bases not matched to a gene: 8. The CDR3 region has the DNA TGCGCCAGCAGCCACCTGGGGGACAGGAGGAACTATGGCTACACCTTC. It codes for CASSHLGDRRNYGYTF.

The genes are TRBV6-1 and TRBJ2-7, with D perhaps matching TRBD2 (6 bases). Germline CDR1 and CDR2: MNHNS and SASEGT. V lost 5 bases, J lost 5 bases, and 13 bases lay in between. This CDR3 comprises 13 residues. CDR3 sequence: CASSSGGRNEQYF. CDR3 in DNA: TGTGCCAGCAGTTCTGGGGGGAGGAACGAGCAGTACTTC.

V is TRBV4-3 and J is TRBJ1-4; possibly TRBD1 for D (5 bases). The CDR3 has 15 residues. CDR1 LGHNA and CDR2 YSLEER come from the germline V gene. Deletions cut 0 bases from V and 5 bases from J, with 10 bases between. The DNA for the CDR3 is TGCGCCAGCAGCCAAGATCGGGGGTTCAATGAAAAACTGTTTTTT. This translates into CASSQDRGFNEKLFF.

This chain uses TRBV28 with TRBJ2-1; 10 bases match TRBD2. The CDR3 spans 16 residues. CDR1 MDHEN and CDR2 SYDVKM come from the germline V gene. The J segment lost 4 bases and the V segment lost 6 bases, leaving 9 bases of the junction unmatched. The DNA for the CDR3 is TGTGCCAGCAGCTCCCGGACTAGCGGCCGATACAATGAGCAGTTCTTC. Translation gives CASSSRTSGRYNEQFF.

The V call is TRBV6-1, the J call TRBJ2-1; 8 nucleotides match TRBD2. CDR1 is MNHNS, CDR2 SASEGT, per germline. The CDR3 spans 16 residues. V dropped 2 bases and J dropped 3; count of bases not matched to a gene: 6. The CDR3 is CASSERGGRNYNEQFF. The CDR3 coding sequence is TGTGCCAGCAGTGAAAGGGGCGGGAGGAACTACAATGAGCAGTTCTTC.

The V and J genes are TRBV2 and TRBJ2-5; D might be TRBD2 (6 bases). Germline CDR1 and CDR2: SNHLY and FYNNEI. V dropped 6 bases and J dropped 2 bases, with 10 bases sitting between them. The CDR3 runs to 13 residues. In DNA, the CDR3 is TGTGCCAGCAGGCGGGGCAGTCAAGAGACCCAGTACTTC. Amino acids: CASRRGSQETQYF.

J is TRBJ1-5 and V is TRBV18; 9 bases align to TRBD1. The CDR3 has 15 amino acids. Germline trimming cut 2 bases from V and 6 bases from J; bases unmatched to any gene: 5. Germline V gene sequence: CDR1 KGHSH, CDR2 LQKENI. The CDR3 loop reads CASSPGTGNSQPQHF. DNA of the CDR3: TGTGCCAGCTCACCAGGGACAGGGAATAGTCAGCCCCAGCATTTT.

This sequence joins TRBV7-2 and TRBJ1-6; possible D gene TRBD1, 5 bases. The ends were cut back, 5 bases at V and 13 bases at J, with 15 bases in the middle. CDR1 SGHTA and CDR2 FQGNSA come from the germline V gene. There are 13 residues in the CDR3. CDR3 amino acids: CASSPGGGFPLHF. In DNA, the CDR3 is TGTGCCAGCAGCCCGGGGGGTGGGTTTCCCCTCCACTTT.

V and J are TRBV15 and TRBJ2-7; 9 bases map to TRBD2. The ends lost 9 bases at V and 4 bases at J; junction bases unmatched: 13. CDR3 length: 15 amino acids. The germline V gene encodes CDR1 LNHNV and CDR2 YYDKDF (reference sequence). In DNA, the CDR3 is TGTGCCACAAGAGCGGGAGGCTCCCCTCCTTACGAGCAGTACTTC. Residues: CATRAGGSPPYEQYF.

This CDR3 is CASSSRATGGEKLFF. CDR3 sequence (DNA): TGTGCCAGCAGCTCCCGGGCCACGGGAGGAGAAAAACTGTTTTTT. The chain is built from TRBV5-6 and TRBJ1-4, with unresolved D. V dropped 3 bases and J dropped 8 bases, with 17 bases sitting between them. CDR3 length: 15 amino acids. The germline V gene has CDR1 SGHDT and CDR2 YYEEEE.

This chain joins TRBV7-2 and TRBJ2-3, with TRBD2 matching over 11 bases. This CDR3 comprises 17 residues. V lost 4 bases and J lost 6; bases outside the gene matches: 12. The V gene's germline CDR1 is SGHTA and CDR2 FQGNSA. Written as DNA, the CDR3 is TGTGCCAGCAGCTCAAGCCGACTAGCGGGGTTGGTTGATACGCAGTATTTT. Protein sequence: CASSSSRLAGLVDTQYF.

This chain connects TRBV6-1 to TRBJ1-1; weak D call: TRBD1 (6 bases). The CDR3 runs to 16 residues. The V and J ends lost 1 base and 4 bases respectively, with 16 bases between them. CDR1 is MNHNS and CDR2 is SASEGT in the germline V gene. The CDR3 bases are TGTGCCAGCAGTGAAGTTTTTGGGGGCGCGGGCACTGAAGCTTTCTTT. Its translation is CASSEVFGGAGTEAFF.